Listed below are T cell receptor beta chains from one sample, sequenced in a study of shared clonotypes between healthy human individuals. Method: immunoSEQ multiplex PCR; TCRdb's copy keeps in-frame clones and lacks some. The sample carries approximately 740,000 clones, around 74% recorded once. Sequenced material: memory CD4+ T cells sorted from blood. The receptors come from a woman in her 30s in good health. Both conserved end residues are part of each CDR3. The D gene is left open where the match is weak. For some rows the clone size is stated as once, few or many, or as a class when expanded; others skip it.

TRBJ2-2,TRBV11-3,once,TRBD2,CASSLVRGITGELFF,TGTGCCAGCAGCTTAGTGCGGGGGATAACCGGGGAGCTGTTTTTT
TRBJ2-7,TRBV19,-,TRBD2,CASSGSGRAPEQYF,TGTGCCAGTAGTGGAAGCGGGAGGGCCCCCGAGCAGTACTTC
TRBJ2-7,TRBV28,once,-,CASSLAGLYSYEQYF,TGTGCCAGCAGTTTGGCGGGCCTTTATAGCTACGAGCAGTACTTC
TRBJ2-5,TRBV14,-,-,CASSQGRDLGRGTQYF,TGTGCCAGCAGCCAAGGCCGGGACCTAGGGAGAGGGACCCAGTACTTC
TRBJ2-3,TRBV6-6,-,-,CASRKVYPGSDTQYF,TGTGCCAGCAGGAAAGTATACCCGGGATCCGATACGCAGTATTTT
TRBJ1-1,TRBV29-1,-,-,CSVEPLSTEAFF,TGCAGCGTTGAACCCTTAAGCACTGAAGCTTTCTTT
TRBJ2-4,TRBV7-3,-,-,CASSLTRTDKNIQYF,TGTGCCAGCAGCTTAACCCGGACAGACAAAAACATTCAGTACTTC
TRBJ1-1,TRBV6-5,-,-,CASSYSAVGTEAFF,TGTGCCAGCAGTTACTCGGCGGTAGGCACTGAAGCTTTCTTT
TRBJ2-7,TRBV27,-,TRBD1,CASRRTGSYEQYF,TGTGCCAGCAGGAGGACAGGATCCTACGAGCAGTACTTC
TRBJ2-7,TRBV28,once,TRBD1,CASSYTGGSFYEQYF,TGTGCCAGCAGTTATACAGGGGGTTCATTCTACGAGCAGTACTTC
TRBJ1-5,TRBV15,-,TRBD1,CATSRGRDRGNQPQHF,TGTGCCACCAGCAGGGGCCGGGACAGGGGGAATCAGCCCCAGCATTTT
TRBJ2-1,TRBV14,-,TRBD2,CASSHKSGRPNEQFF,TGTGCCAGCAGCCATAAAAGCGGGAGACCCAATGAGCAGTTCTTC
TRBJ2-7,TRBV4-1,-,TRBD1,CASSLRGTGPTYEQYF,TGCGCCAGCAGCCTCCGAGGGACAGGCCCAACCTACGAGCAGTACTTC
TRBJ2-7,TRBV27,-,-,CASSRTGILQEQYF,TGTGCCAGCAGTCGAACAGGGATCCTTCAAGAGCAGTACTTC
TRBJ2-7,TRBV5-4,-,TRBD1,CASRWDRGSYEQYF,TGTGCCAGCCGCTGGGACAGGGGCTCCTACGAGCAGTACTTC
TRBJ1-5,TRBV6-1,once,TRBD1,CASRPRTGHQPQHF,TGTGCCAGCAGGCCTAGGACAGGGCATCAGCCCCAGCATTTT
TRBJ2-7,TRBV13,-,TRBD1,CASSLSGQFYEQYF,TGTGCCAGCAGCTTATCGGGACAGTTCTACGAGCAGTACTTC
TRBJ2-7,TRBV4-1,-,TRBD2,CASSQLAGAYEQYF,TGCGCCAGCAGCCAACTAGCGGGGGCCTACGAGCAGTACTTC
TRBJ2-6,TRBV11-2,-,-,CASSLDYGQYSGANVLTF,TGTGCCAGCAGCTTAGATTACGGACAGTACTCTGGGGCCAACGTCCTGACTTTC
TRBJ2-1,TRBV27,once,-,CASSLEGSYNEQFF,TGTGCCAGCAGTTTGGAAGGATCCTACAATGAGCAGTTCTTC
TRBJ2-2,TRBV5-1,-,-,CASSLAVASLMNTGELFF,TGCGCCAGCAGCTTGGCCGTGGCCTCTTTAATGAACACCGGGGAGCTGTTTTTT
TRBJ1-1,TRBV15,-,-,CATSLEARRGAEAFF,TGTGCCACCAGCCTTGAAGCCAGGCGAGGTGCCGAAGCTTTCTTT
TRBJ1-5,TRBV2,-,-,CASSEESVQPQHF,TGTGCCAGCAGTGAAGAGTCAGTTCAGCCCCAGCATTTT
TRBJ2-7,TRBV25-1,-,TRBD2,CASSPTTSTSYEQYF,TGTGCCAGCAGTCCCACGACTAGCACATCCTACGAGCAGTACTTC
TRBJ2-3,TRBV30,-,-,CAWRLSYTDTQYF,TGTGCCTGGAGACTCTCTTACACAGATACGCAGTATTTT
TRBJ1-2,TRBV7-2,-,-,CASSFLLVNDGYTF,TGTGCCAGCAGCTTTCTCTTGGTTAACGATGGCTACACCTTC
TRBJ1-1,TRBV9,few,TRBD1,CASSVVPGGTEAFF,TGTGCCAGCAGCGTAGTCCCAGGGGGCACTGAAGCTTTCTTT
TRBJ1-1,TRBV14,-,-,CASSQAGKKAFF,TGTGCCAGCAGCCAAGCGGGCAAGAAGGCTTTCTTT